The 8 T cell receptor beta chains listed next were all sequenced from one sample in a study of blood T cell repertoires in COVID-19. Only in-frame clones appear in the TCRdb table, and some are missing; sequencing was by immunoSEQ multiplex PCR. The sample holds a few hundred thousand clones, around 85% seen once. Sequenced: peripheral blood. All receptors come from a woman aged 18-35 years with acute or convalescent COVID-19.

Worth noting for this clone: Other DNA sequences from this sample encode an identical CDR3 as well. The chain has TRBV5-1 and TRBJ2-7; 7 bases agree with TRBD1. The CDR3 is made up of 15 amino acids. Germline V gene sequence: CDR1 SGHRS, CDR2 YFSETQ. V lost 0 bases and J lost 0; bases outside the gene matches: 3. CDR3 loop: CASSLEAGGSYEQYF. The CDR3 DNA reads as TGCGCCAGCAGCTTGGAGGCAGGGGGCTCCTACGAGCAGTACTTC.

The chain is built from TRBV4-1 and TRBJ1-5; D not certain. CDR1 is MGHRA and CDR2 is YSYEKL in the germline V gene. Trimming took off 1 base at V and 5 bases at J, with 12 bases between the two ends. This CDR3 is 15 amino acids long. DNA of the CDR3: TGCGCCAGCAGCCAAGTATACAGTCCCGATCAGCCCCAGCATTTT. It codes for CASSQVYSPDQPQHF.

The chain's CDR3 is CASSLTGASGNTIYF. CDR3 coding DNA: TGTGCCAGCAGCTTAACAGGGGCCTCTGGAAACACCATATATTTT. The genes are TRBV11-2 and TRBJ1-3, with 7 bases that match TRBD1. This CDR3 is built from 15 residues. The junction had 1 base not matched to a gene; V was cut back by 2 bases and J by 0 bases. Germline assignment: CDR1 SGHAT and CDR2 FQNNGV.

In regard to this clone: Other DNA sequences in the same sample also yield this CDR3. The chain couples TRBV28 to TRBJ1-2; D is possibly TRBD1 (5 bases). Germline values: CDR1 MDHEN, CDR2 SYDVKM. The CDR3 length is 12 residues. V was clipped by 5 bases and J by 5 bases, with 9 bases between them. Here the CDR3 DNA reads TGTGCCAGCAGTGATAGGGGTTATGGCTACACCTTC. Its protein is CASSDRGYGYTF.

V usage is TRBV2 and J usage is TRBJ2-1; 10 bases are a match to TRBD2. The CDR3 sequence is 17 residues long. The junction had 6 bases not matched to a gene; V was cut back by 3 bases and J by 1 base. From germline, CDR1 is SNHLY and CDR2 FYNNEI. The CDR3 loop reads CASSEVAGGRSYNEQFF. The CDR3 region has the DNA TGTGCCAGCAGTGAGGTAGCGGGAGGACGGTCCTACAATGAGCAGTTCTTC.

This clone was seen a few times. V and J are TRBV6-6 and TRBJ2-1; D may be TRBD2 (6 bases). The CDR3 has 12 amino acids. The V gene lost 5 bases and the J gene lost 10 bases, with 12 bases spanning the gap. Germline values: CDR1 MNHNY, CDR2 SVGAGI (reference sequence). The CDR3 nucleotides are TGTGCCAGCAGTCCGGGAGATTGGGAGCAGTTCTTC. Translating it yields CASSPGDWEQFF.

This chain links TRBV9 with TRBJ1-2; 10 bases line up with TRBD1. Trimming cost V 4 bases and J 0 bases; bases outside gene matches: 3. Germline loops: CDR1 SGDLS, CDR2 YYNGEE. The length of the CDR3 is 15 residues. CDR3 DNA sequence: TGTGCCAGCAGCATGGGGACAGGGGCTAACTATGGCTACACCTTC. This sequence encodes CASSMGTGANYGYTF.

The DNA for the CDR3 is TGTGCCAGCAGTGATTACAGGGCTCAATCCTATAATTCACCCCTCCACTTT. Translation gives CASSDYRAQSYNSPLHF. The chain has TRBV2 and TRBJ1-6; possibly TRBD1 for D (6 bases). V shed 3 bases and J shed 1 base, with 13 bases lying between them. CDR1 is SNHLY, CDR2 FYNNEI, per germline. This CDR3 has 17 amino acids.